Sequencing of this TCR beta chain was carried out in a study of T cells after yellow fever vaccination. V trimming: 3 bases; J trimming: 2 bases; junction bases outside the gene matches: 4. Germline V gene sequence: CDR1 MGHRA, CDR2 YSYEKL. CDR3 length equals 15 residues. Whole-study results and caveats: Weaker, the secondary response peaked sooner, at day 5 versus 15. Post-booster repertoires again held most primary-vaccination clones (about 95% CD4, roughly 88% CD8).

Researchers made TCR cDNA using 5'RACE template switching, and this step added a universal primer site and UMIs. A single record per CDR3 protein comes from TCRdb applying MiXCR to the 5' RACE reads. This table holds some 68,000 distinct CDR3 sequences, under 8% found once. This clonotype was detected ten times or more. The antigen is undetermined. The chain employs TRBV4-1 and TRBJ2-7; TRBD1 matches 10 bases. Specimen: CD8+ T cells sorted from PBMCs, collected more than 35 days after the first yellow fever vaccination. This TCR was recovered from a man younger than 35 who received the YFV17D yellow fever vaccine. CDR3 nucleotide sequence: TGCGCCAGCAGCCAGATTGACAGGGGGCCCTACGAGCAGTACTTC. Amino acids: CASSQIDRGPYEQYF.